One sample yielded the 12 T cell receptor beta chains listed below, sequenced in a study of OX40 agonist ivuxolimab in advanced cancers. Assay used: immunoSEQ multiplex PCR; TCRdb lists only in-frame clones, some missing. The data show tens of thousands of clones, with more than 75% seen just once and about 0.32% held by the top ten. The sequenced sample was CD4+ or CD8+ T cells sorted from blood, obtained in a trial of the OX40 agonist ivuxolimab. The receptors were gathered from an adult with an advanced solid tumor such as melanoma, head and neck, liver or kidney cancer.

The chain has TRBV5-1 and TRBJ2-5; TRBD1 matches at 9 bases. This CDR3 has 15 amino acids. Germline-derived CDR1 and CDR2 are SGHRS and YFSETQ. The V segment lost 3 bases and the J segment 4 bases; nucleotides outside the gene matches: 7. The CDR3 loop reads CASSSGQGGRETQYF. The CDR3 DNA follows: TGCGCCAGCAGCTCGGGACAGGGAGGGCGAGAGACCCAGTACTTC.

The CDR3 sequence: CASRRTGANTGELFF. For the CDR3, the DNA is TGTGCCAGCAGACGGACAGGGGCGAACACCGGGGAGCTGTTTTTT. The chain couples TRBV6-5 to TRBJ2-2, with 9 bases aligning to TRBD1. The V and J ends lost 6 bases and 0 bases, in that order; junction bases with no gene match: 2. CDR1 and CDR2 from the germline V gene are MNHEY and SVGAGI. The CDR3 extends over 15 amino acids.

DNA of the CDR3: TGTGCCAGCTCACCTTCGGGACAGGGTCATGGCTACACCTTC. As protein: CASSPSGQGHGYTF. The chain employs TRBV18 and TRBJ1-2, with 9 bases matching TRBD1. Germline V lookup: CDR1 KGHSH, CDR2 LQKENI. This CDR3 spans 14 amino acids. The V and J ends lost 3 bases and 6 bases, in that order; junction bases with no gene match: 5.

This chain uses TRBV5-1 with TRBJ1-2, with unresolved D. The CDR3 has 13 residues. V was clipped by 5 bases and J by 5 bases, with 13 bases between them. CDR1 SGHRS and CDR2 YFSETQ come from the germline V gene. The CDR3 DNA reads TGCGCCAGCAGACCAGCGATGGGGTATGGCTACACCTTC. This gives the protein CASRPAMGYGYTF.

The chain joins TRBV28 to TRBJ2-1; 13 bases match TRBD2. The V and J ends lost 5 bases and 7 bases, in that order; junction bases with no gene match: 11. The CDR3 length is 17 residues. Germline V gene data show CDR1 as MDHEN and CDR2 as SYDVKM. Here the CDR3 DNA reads TGTGCCAGCAGTCAAATCTGGACTAGCGGGGGTGGGAATGAGCAGTTCTTC. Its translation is CASSQIWTSGGGNEQFF.

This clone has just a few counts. The DNA of the CDR3 is TGCAGTCGGTCCTCGAACTATGGCTACACCTTC. This encodes CSRSSNYGYTF. The chain couples TRBV20-1 to TRBJ1-2, with D hard to call. Between the trimmed V and J ends, which lost 8 bases and 2 bases, there was a span of 9 bases. In germline, CDR1 is DFQATT, CDR2 SNEGSKA (reference sequence). This CDR3 is built from 11 residues.

Here the CDR3 DNA reads TGTGCCAGCTCACCTCGTATAGGACAGGATCAGCCCCAGCATTTT. The encoded protein is CASSPRIGQDQPQHF. V gene TRBV18 combines with J gene TRBJ1-5, with 7 positions matching TRBD1. V trimming: 3 bases; J trimming: 5 bases; junction bases outside the gene matches: 7. The CDR3 totals 15 residues. The V gene's germline CDR1 is KGHSH and CDR2 LQKENI.

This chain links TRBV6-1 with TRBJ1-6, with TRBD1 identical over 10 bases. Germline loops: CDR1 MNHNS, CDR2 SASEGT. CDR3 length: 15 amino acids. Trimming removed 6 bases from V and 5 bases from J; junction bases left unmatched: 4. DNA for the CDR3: TGTGCCAGCAGGTTGGACAGGGGGAATAATTCACCCCTCCACTTT. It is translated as CASRLDRGNNSPLHF.

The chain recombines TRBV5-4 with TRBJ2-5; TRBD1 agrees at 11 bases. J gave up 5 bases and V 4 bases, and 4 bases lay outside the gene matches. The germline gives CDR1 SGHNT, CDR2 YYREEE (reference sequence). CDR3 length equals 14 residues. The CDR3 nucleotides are TGTGCCAGCAGCGCGGGACAGGGGGGGGAGACCCAGTACTTC. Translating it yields CASSAGQGGETQYF.

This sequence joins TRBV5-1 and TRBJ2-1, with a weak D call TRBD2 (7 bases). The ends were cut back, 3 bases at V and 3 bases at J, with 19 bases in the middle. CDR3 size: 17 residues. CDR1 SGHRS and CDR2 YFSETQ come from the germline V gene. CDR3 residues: CASSSAPSGGGYNEQFF. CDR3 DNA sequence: TGCGCCAGCAGCTCTGCCCCTAGCGGAGGGGGCTACAATGAGCAGTTCTTC. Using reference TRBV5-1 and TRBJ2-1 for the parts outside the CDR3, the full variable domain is KAGVTQTPRYLIKTRGQQVTLSCSPISGHRSVSWYQQTPGQGLQFLFEYFSETQRNKGNFPGRFSGRQFSNSRSEMNVSTLELGDSALYLCASSSAPSGGGYNEQFFGPGTRLTVL.

The CDR3 region has the DNA TGTGCCAGCTCACCAAACCTGCGGGAGACCCAGTACTTC. Amino acid sequence: CASSPNLRETQYF. This chain joins TRBV18 and TRBJ2-5; D unresolved. The CDR3 runs to 13 residues. From germline, CDR1 is KGHSH and CDR2 LQKENI. The V end was cut by 2 bases, the J end by 5 bases, with 9 bases between. Filled out from reference TRBV18 and TRBJ2-5, the complete variable domain reads NAGVMQNPRHLVRRRGQEARLRCSPMKGHSHVYWYRQLPEEGLKFMVYLQKENIIDESGMPKERFSAEFPKEGPSILRIQQVVRGDSAAYFCASSPNLRETQYFGPGTRLLVL.

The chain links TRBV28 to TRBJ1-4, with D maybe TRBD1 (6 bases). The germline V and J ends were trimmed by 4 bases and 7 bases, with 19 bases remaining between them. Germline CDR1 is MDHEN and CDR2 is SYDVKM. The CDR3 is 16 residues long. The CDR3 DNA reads TGTGCCAGCAGTTCTCCCCGCGGGGGGGCGCGTGAAAAACTGTTTTTT. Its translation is CASSSPRGGAREKLFF.